This TCR beta chain was identified during a study of blood T cell repertoires in COVID-19. Looking at the study overall: Some COVID-19 samples were acute and others convalescent; all came from the United States, Italy and Spain. PBMCs, B-cell-depleted T cells, or T cells provided the cDNA or gDNA that made up the material.

Original processing notes: By means of reference gene primer amplification, nucleated cell counts were estimated. Libraries were prepared by immunoSEQ multiplex PCR; TCRdb keeps only in-frame clonotypes and omits some of them. That table supplies the V and J calls and clone size; D and trimming were determined from the DNA. The table shows about 110,000 clones, with around 90% occurring only once. V gave up 5 bases and J gave up 2 bases; unmatched junction bases: 5. Germline-derived CDR1 and CDR2 are MNHEY and SVGAGI. The CDR3 consists of 14 residues. Sequenced input: peripheral blood. The sequence came from a human donor in a cohort sampled during active COVID-19. V and J are TRBV6-5 and TRBJ2-7; 8 nucleotides match TRBD1. The CDR3 DNA reads TGTGCCAGCAGTAGGGGGACAGGAGCCTACGAGCAGTACTTC. Translating it yields CASSRGTGAYEQYF.